The 28 T cell receptor beta chains below were found in one sample sequenced in a study of T cell clonality in common variable immunodeficiency. General study findings and limits: Fewer deletions and N-nucleotide insertions were reportedly seen in common variable immunodeficiency TCR beta sequences.

For these receptors, no antigen is known. The method was immunoSEQ multiplex PCR; TCRdb's version includes in-frame clones alone and lacks a portion of them. The repertoire consists of just over 20,000 clones, none detected only once. Sequencing input: peripheral blood mononuclear cells. The receptors stem from a human donor with common variable immunodeficiency.

This clone was found many times. The CDR3 reads CASSVGDSGNQPQHF. The CDR3 DNA, read in part, is TGTGCCAGCAGTGTGGGGGACAGCGGCAATCAGCCC. The V call is TRBV2, the J call TRBJ1-5; 7 nucleotides match TRBD1. The observed sequence ends 3 residues before the CDR3 terminus, with the missing tail filled in from the germline J gene. V gave up 4 bases and J gave up 2 bases; unmatched junction bases: 5. The CDR3 extends over 15 amino acids. Looked up from germline, CDR1 is SNHLY and CDR2 is FYNNEI.

This clone was counted ten times or more. Coverage ceases 3 residues before the CDR3 finishes, and the germline J gene fills in the end. V usage is TRBV7-2 and J usage is TRBJ2-1; 12 bases are shared with TRBD2. V shed 3 bases, J shed 6 bases, and the junction held 3 bases outside the gene matches. Germline-derived CDR1 and CDR2 are SGHTA and FQGNSA. The CDR3 consists of 15 residues. CDR3 sequence reads: CASSFTSGGRNEQFF. The DNA read from the CDR3 is TGTGCCAGCAGCTTCACTAGCGGGGGGCGCAATGAG.

The table lists this clone with many counts. From the germline J gene comes the end of the CDR3, since the read stops 3 residues before it. The gene calls are TRBV13 and TRBJ2-7; 11 bases are a match to TRBD1. CDR3 length equals 15 residues. J gave up 5 bases and V 5 bases, and 8 bases lay outside the gene matches. The germline V gene has CDR1 PRHDT and CDR2 FYEKMQ (reference sequence). CDR3 DNA, as far as it was read: TGTGCCAGCAGCCAAGGGACAGGGGGTGTCCACGAG. Its translation is CASSQGTGGVHE. The complete CDR3 protein is CASSQGTGGVHEQYF.

The table lists this clone with many counts. The read is 3 residues too short to cover the CDR3 end, so that end is filled in from the germline J gene. The genes are TRBV19 and TRBJ1-2; possibly TRBD1 for D (5 bases). Germline CDR1 is LNHDA and CDR2 is SQIVND (reference sequence). CDR3 length: 15 amino acids. V lost 4 bases and J 4 bases, leaving 16 bases between the germline ends. The covered CDR3 bases are TGTGCCAGTAGTACCCCTAGGGGCGGTAGCTATGGC. This encodes CASSTPRGGSYG. The full CDR3 protein is CASSTPRGGSYGYTF.

Many counts were recorded for this clone. The CDR3 goes on 3 residues after the read ends, and that part is filled in from the germline J gene. This sequence joins TRBV10-3 and TRBJ1-1, with D maybe TRBD1 (5 bases). V lost 3 bases, J lost 4 bases, and 18 bases lay in between. The CDR3 spans 16 residues. CDR1 is ENHRY and CDR2 is SYGVKD in the germline V gene. This CDR3 reads CAISDGYGTGLTEAFF. The covered CDR3 bases are TGTGCCATCAGTGACGGGTATGGGACTGGACTCACTGAA.

This clone was found many times. Read data end 3 residues before the CDR3 end; the end is taken from the germline J gene. The V call is TRBV5-1, the J call TRBJ1-2; tentative D call: TRBD1 (5 bases). This CDR3 spans 14 amino acids. Looked up from germline, CDR1 is SGHRS and CDR2 is YFSETQ. CDR3 loop: CASRTSRDVEGYTF. CDR3 DNA (partial): TGCGCCAGCAGAACTAGCCGGGACGTTGAGGGC.

This clone was picked up many times. At one end, the junction sequence differs from germline, possibly due to a read error. The observed sequence ends 3 residues before the CDR3 terminus, with the missing tail filled in from the germline J gene. The chain combines TRBV7-7 with TRBJ1-2; possible D gene TRBD1, 6 bases. The CDR3 runs to 16 residues. CDR1 and CDR2 (germline): SSHAT, FNYEAQ (reference sequence). CDR3 region: CASSLASDGQIEGYTF. The CDR3 bases that were read are TGTGCTAGCAGCTTAGCATCCGATGGACAGATCGAAGGC.

The table lists this clone with many counts. The covered CDR3 bases are TGTGCCAGCAGCCAGCGATACGATGAG. Its translation is CASSQRYDE. The full CDR3 sequence reads CASSQRYDEQFF. The chain recombines TRBV7-9 with TRBJ2-1; D is uncertain. The sequence runs out 3 residues before the end of the CDR3; the remainder is reconstructed from the germline J gene. Germline lookup yields CDR1 SEHNR and CDR2 FQNEAQ (reference sequence). The length of the CDR3 is 12 residues. V shed 5 bases and J shed 8 bases, with 10 bases lying between them.

Ten or more counts support this clone. With the read ending 3 residues before the CDR3 end, the germline J gene is used to fill in that end. This rearrangement joins TRBV20-1 to TRBJ1-6, with TRBD1 as a possible D gene (5 bases). The V end lost 3 bases, the J end lost 6 bases, and 12 bases lay between the germline ends. CDR1 and CDR2 from the germline V gene are DFQATT and SNEGSKA (reference sequence). The CDR3 is made up of 14 amino acids. CDR3 DNA (partial): TGCAGTGCTAGGTCGCAGGGTTTTAATTCACCC. Translated: CSARSQGFNSP. The full CDR3 protein is CSARSQGFNSPLHF.

This clone has at least ten counts. The read terminates 3 residues before the CDR3 end, so the remaining end is supplied by the germline J gene. The rearrangement links TRBV20-1 to TRBJ1-1, with 9 bases identical to TRBD1. Trimming at V came to 1 base and at J to 4 bases, leaving 4 bases not matched to a gene. Germline assignment: CDR1 DFQATT and CDR2 SNEGSKA (reference sequence). The CDR3 runs 14 residues. The CDR3 bases that were read are TGCAGTGCTAGAGGTGGGGACAGGGCCACTGAA. It is translated as CSARGGDRATE. In full, the CDR3 is CSARGGDRATEAFF.

Ten or more counts support this clone. The read halts 3 residues ahead of the CDR3 end, with the missing end drawn from the germline J gene. This CDR3 is also generated by other DNA sequences in the sample. The rearrangement joins TRBV5-4 to TRBJ2-2, with D maybe TRBD1 (5 bases). Looked up from germline, CDR1 is SGHNT and CDR2 is YYREEE (reference sequence). The V and J ends lost 0 bases and 6 bases respectively, with 12 bases between them. CDR3 size: 15 residues. CDR3 bases read: TGTGCCAGCAGCTTGGAGGGGTTTGTAGCCGGGGAG. This encodes CASSLEGFVAGE. The full CDR3 reads CASSLEGFVAGELFF.

This clone occurred many times. The read halts 3 residues ahead of the CDR3 end, with the missing end drawn from the germline J gene. The chain joins TRBV4-1 to TRBJ1-1; D is ambiguous. The CDR3 length is 17 residues. V lost 1 base, J lost 1 base, and 16 bases lay in between. Germline CDR1 and CDR2: MGHRA and YSYEKL. CDR3 DNA, as far as it was read: TGCGCCAGCAGCCAAGTATCGACCGAGGCGGAGAACACTGAA. Translating gives CASSQVSTEAENTE. The entire CDR3 protein reads CASSQVSTEAENTEAFF.

This clone has at least ten counts. The read ends 3 residues before the CDR3 terminus; that terminus is restored from the germline J gene. This chain links TRBV19 with TRBJ2-5; 10 bases match TRBD1. The CDR3 covers 13 residues. V was clipped by 10 bases and J by 1 base; unmatched bases: 3. Per germline, CDR1 LNHDA and CDR2 SQIVND (reference sequence). Partial CDR3 DNA: TGTGCCACCCGGGACAGGGGCCAAGAGACC. This codes for CATRDRGQET. In full, the CDR3 is CATRDRGQETQYF.

The table lists this clone with many counts. The DNA ends 3 residues before the CDR3 does, and the rest of the CDR3 is filled in from the germline J gene. The genes are TRBV7-9 and TRBJ2-1; 7 bases align to TRBD2. CDR1 SEHNR and CDR2 FQNEAQ come from the germline V gene (reference sequence). This CDR3 comprises 14 residues. After removal of 1 base from V and 6 bases from J, the junction contained 3 bases not matched to a gene. The covered CDR3 bases are TGTGCCAGCAGCTTAGGCTGGACTAGCAATGAG. Encoded protein: CASSLGWTSNE. The entire CDR3 protein reads CASSLGWTSNEQFF.

The table lists this clone with many counts. The CDR3 extends 3 residues past the end of the read, so its final part is completed from the germline J gene. V gene TRBV20-1 combines with J gene TRBJ2-3, with 11 bases lining up with TRBD2. The CDR3 is 16 amino acids. Germline V CDR1 and CDR2: DFQATT, SNEGSKA (reference sequence). After removal of 7 bases from V and 1 base from J, the junction contained 10 bases not matched to a gene. Partial CDR3 DNA: TGCAGTGGATGGCTAGCGGGGGGAATAGGCACAGATACG. Translated, it gives CSGWLAGGIGTDT. The complete CDR3 sequence is CSGWLAGGIGTDTQYF.

Here the CDR3 reads CAWRTTGNEKLFF. The sequenced CDR3 bases are TGTGCCTGGAGAACGACAGGGAATGAAAAA. The rearrangement joins TRBV30 to TRBJ1-4, with 7 bases fitting TRBD1. The observed sequence ends 3 residues before the CDR3 terminus, with the missing tail filled in from the germline J gene. V lost 3 bases to trimming and J lost 5 bases; unmatched junction nucleotides: 3. Looked up from germline, CDR1 is GTSNPN and CDR2 is SVGIG (reference sequence). The CDR3 has 13 residues.

Details on this clone: An end of the junction does not agree with germline; a read error may underlie this. The read ends 3 residues early relative to the CDR3; the germline J gene fills the gap. This chain connects TRBV7-9 to TRBJ1-2; maybe TRBD1 (6 bases). The CDR3 extends over 12 amino acids. The germline gives CDR1 SEHNR, CDR2 FQNEAQ (reference sequence). CDR3 bases read: TGTTCCAGCAGCTGGGGACAAGTTGGC. Amino acids: CSSSWGQVG. The whole CDR3 reads CSSSWGQVGYTF.

In its sample, this clone was seen many times. The read ends 3 residues before the CDR3 terminus; that terminus is restored from the germline J gene. V is TRBV5-1 and J is TRBJ2-1; 14 bases map to TRBD2. This CDR3 has 17 amino acids. V gave up 2 bases and J gave up 9 bases; unmatched junction bases: 10. Germline V lookup: CDR1 SGHRS, CDR2 YFSETQ. This CDR3 is CASSFGLTSGGAGEQFF. The sequenced part of the CDR3 DNA is TGCGCCAGCAGCTTCGGCTTGACTAGCGGGGGGGCGGGTGAG.

This clone has ten or more counts. The CDR3 end falls 3 residues outside the read, so it is completed with the germline J gene. This sequence joins TRBV30 and TRBJ1-2; 7 bases fit TRBD1. This CDR3 region has 13 residues. The trim removed 1 base at V and 5 bases at J, leaving 4 bases unmatched. Germline CDR1 and CDR2: GTSNPN and SVGIG (reference sequence). The sequenced CDR3 bases are TGTGCCTGGAGTGGACAGGGTGGATATGGC. Its translation is CAWSGQGGYG. In full, the CDR3 reads CAWSGQGGYGYTF.

At least ten counts were recorded for this clone. The observed sequence ends 3 residues before the CDR3 terminus, with the missing tail filled in from the germline J gene. This rearrangement joins TRBV20-1 to TRBJ2-3, with D perhaps TRBD2 (5 bases). Germline-derived CDR1 and CDR2 are DFQATT and SNEGSKA (reference sequence). CDR3 length equals 14 residues. V dropped 0 bases and J dropped 4 bases, with 11 bases sitting between them. CDR3 protein: CSARDPGAADTQYF. Partial CDR3 DNA: TGCAGTGCTAGAGATCCAGGAGCGGCAGATACG.

At least ten counts were recorded for this clone. The CDR3 extends 3 residues past the end of the read, so its final part is completed from the germline J gene. Other nucleotide sequences from this sample produce the same CDR3. This chain joins TRBV5-1 and TRBJ2-5; D remains unclear. Per germline, CDR1 SGHRS and CDR2 YFSETQ. Trimming shortened V by 0 bases and J by 3 bases, and 6 bases separated the two germline ends. CDR3 size: 13 residues. The CDR3: CASSLAGKETQYF. Partial CDR3 DNA: TGCGCCAGCAGCTTGGCCGGTAAAGAGACC.

This clone was counted many times. With the read ending 3 residues before the CDR3 end, the germline J gene is used to fill in that end. V and J are TRBV7-9 and TRBJ2-5; 7 bases are shared with TRBD2. The V and J ends lost 0 bases and 3 bases, in that order; junction bases with no gene match: 1. Germline loops: CDR1 SEHNR, CDR2 FQNEAQ (reference sequence). This CDR3 has 14 residues. The DNA read from the CDR3 is TGTGCCAGCAGCTTAGCGCGGGGGAAAGAGACC. Residues: CASSLARGKET. The CDR3 in its entirety is CASSLARGKETQYF.

The table lists this clone with many counts. The junction and the germline gene differ at one end; a read error may be behind it. The read falls 3 residues short of the CDR3 end, and the missing part is taken from the germline J gene. The chain is built from TRBV4-2 and TRBJ2-3; 12 positions match TRBD2. From germline, CDR1 is LGHNA and CDR2 YNFKEQ. The CDR3 contains 17 residues. This chain's CDR3 is CASSQDSLAGGLDTQYF. The covered CDR3 bases are TGCGCCAGCAGCCAAGACTCCCTAGCGGGGGGGTTAGATACG.

This clone showed up many times. The DNA read from the CDR3 is TGCGCCAGCAGCCAAACCCCGACTAGCGGGGGTTACAATGAG. Translating it yields CASSQTPTSGGYNE. From start to end, the CDR3 is CASSQTPTSGGYNEQFF. The genes are TRBV4-1 and TRBJ2-1, with 12 bases lining up with TRBD2. From the germline J gene comes the end of the CDR3, since the read stops 3 residues before it. This CDR3 comprises 17 residues. V was clipped by 2 bases and J by 4 bases; unmatched bases: 6. In germline, CDR1 is MGHRA, CDR2 YSYEKL.

This clone was seen repeatedly, ten times or more. The read ends 3 residues shy of where the CDR3 ends; the end is completed using the germline J gene. This chain uses TRBV7-2 with TRBJ2-7, with 7 bases matching TRBD2. Trimming took 4 bases from V and 3 from J; bases not matched to a gene: 6. The CDR3 covers 14 residues. Germline loops: CDR1 SGHTA, CDR2 FQGNSA. CDR3 amino acids: CASSWGGGDYEQYF. CDR3 bases read: TGTGCCAGCAGCTGGGGCGGGGGAGACTACGAG.

This clone was recorded many times. The DNA ends 3 residues before the CDR3 does, and the rest of the CDR3 is filled in from the germline J gene. The rearrangement links TRBV20-1 to TRBJ2-3, with D unresolved. Germline CDR1 reads DFQATT; CDR2 reads SNEGSKA (reference sequence). V lost 4 bases and J 0 bases, leaving 14 bases between the germline ends. This CDR3 region has 15 residues. The part of the CDR3 DNA that was read is TGCAGTGCTATACCCTCGCCTACTAGCACAGATACG. This codes for CSAIPSPTSTDT. The entire CDR3 reads CSAIPSPTSTDTQYF.

At least ten counts were recorded for this clone. The DNA ends 3 residues before the CDR3 does, and the rest of the CDR3 is filled in from the germline J gene. The chain combines TRBV20-1 with TRBJ1-1; unclear D gene. The CDR3 runs 11 residues. Per germline, CDR1 DFQATT and CDR2 SNEGSKA (reference sequence). CDR3 loop: CSAAHKYEAFF. The DNA read from the CDR3 is TGCAGTGCTGCCCACAAGTACGAA.

This clone turned up a few times. The read ends 3 residues early relative to the CDR3; the germline J gene fills the gap. Other DNA variants within this sample encode the same CDR3. The V and J genes are TRBV7-2 and TRBJ2-7, with 7 bases matching TRBD2. The CDR3 contains 15 residues. With 5 bases clipped from V and 4 bases from J, the junction kept 11 bases outside the gene matches. The germline gives CDR1 SGHTA, CDR2 FQGNSA. The CDR3 bases that were read are TGTGCCAGCAGCCCCTCGAGCGGGGAGCTGTACGAG. This encodes CASSPSSGELYE. The whole CDR3 reads CASSPSSGELYEQYF.